Sequencing of this T cell receptor beta chain was carried out in a study of T-cell reconstitution after alpha-beta-depleted transplantation in children. Findings and limits, study-wide: A year had passed since transplant, and T-cell counts and diversity by then came mostly from newly produced T cells. Several patients had high TCRbeta diversity at day 60; it came from surviving recipient T cells and thymic progenitors. By about two months after transplant, alpha-beta T cells reportedly arose from several hundred graft clones that had expanded.

This clonotype was counted at least ten times. As yet, its antigen is unknown. CDR3 size: 13 residues. The V end lost 11 bases, the J end lost 2 bases, and 14 bases lay between the germline ends. For TCRbeta, the library was prepared with unique molecular identifiers. TCRdb independently ran MiXCR on the PCR reads; one entry per CDR3 protein. The table shows some 300,000 distinct CDR3 sequences, with roughly 7.8% occurring only once. The sequencing here drew on peripheral blood, taken 360 days after TCRalphabeta/CD19-depleted stem cell transplant. The chain links TRBV12-3 or TRBV12-4 to TRBJ2-3, with D maybe TRBD1 (7 bases). The source of this sequence is a female patient between 2 and 15 years old who had a stem cell transplant for Fanconi anemia, so the T cells may come from the graft donor. The DNA for the CDR3 is TGTGCCGTCCGACAGGGACTCACAGATACGCAGTATTTT. This encodes CAVRQGLTDTQYF.